These T cell receptor beta chains were read from a single sample in a study of T cell responses to AZD1222 COVID-19 vaccine. The repertoire was sequenced with immunoSEQ multiplex PCR; TCRdb's copy has only in-frame clones and lacks some. The sample lists about 85,000 clones; about 86% were seen once. The material sequenced was peripheral blood, taken on day 0 of AZD1222 vaccination. The source is an adult in good health. Each CDR3 is given with its conserved first and last residue. The D gene is left open where the match is weak. Rows give clone size only sometimes, using once, few, many, or a class for an expanded clone.

. | . | TRBJ1-5 | TRBV27 | TGTGCCAGCCGCCCCACGGGGAATAGCAATCAGCCCCAGCATTTT | CASRPTGNSNQPQHF
. | . | TRBJ2-7 | TRBV28 | TGTGCCAGCAGCCGGGACGCCGTTCGGGAGCAGTACTTC | CASSRDAVREQYF
. | . | TRBJ1-4 | TRBV7-2 | TGTGCCAGCAGCTTAGAACCTTTAGGAAAACTGTTTTTT | CASSLEPLGKLFF
. | . | TRBJ1-1 | TRBV29-1 | TGCAGCGTAACAGAATTCATGAACACTGAAGCTTTCTTT | CSVTEFMNTEAFF
. | TRBD1 | TRBJ1-1 | TRBV6-6 | TGTGCCAGCAGTTACCCGGATAGACAGGGAGGAGCTTTCTTT | CASSYPDRQGGAFF
few | TRBD1 | TRBJ1-3 | TRBV18 | TGTGCCAGCTCACCGGCCAGGGGGACTGGAAACACCATATATTTT | CASSPARGTGNTIYF
. | TRBD1 | TRBJ1-4 | TRBV7-2 | TGTGCCAGCAGCCCCACCGGGACAGGACGTGAAAAACTGTTTTTT | CASSPTGTGREKLFF
. | . | TRBJ2-5 | TRBV28 | TGTGCCAGCAGTCCGTCTGGGACCCAGTACTTC | CASSPSGTQYF
. | TRBD1 | TRBJ2-5 | TRBV25-1 | TGTGCCAGCAGTGCCGGGACAGGAGTTGAAGAGACCCAGTACTTC | CASSAGTGVEETQYF
. | . | TRBJ1-2 | TRBV20-1 | TGCAGTGTCTCAGGAACCTATGGCTACACCTTC | CSVSGTYGYTF
. | . | TRBJ1-1 | TRBV24-1 | TGTGCCACCAGTGTCGGGACCAGCGCTTTCTTT | CATSVGTSAFF